Shown below are 12 T cell receptor beta chains from a single sample sequenced in a study of identical twins. TCRdb reprocessed the 5' RACE reads via MiXCR and lists one record per CDR3 protein. Found here are 1.5 million to 2 million distinct CDR3 sequences, about 32% of them singletons; the top ten hold about 0.25%. Sample: cord blood. These receptors all stem from a newborn girl in good health.

In this sample, this clonotype turned up a few times. The gene calls are TRBV27 and TRBJ2-7; tentatively, D is TRBD1 (5 bases). This CDR3 spans 14 amino acids. CDR1 and CDR2 (germline): MNHEY, SMNVEV (reference sequence). Trimming cost V 5 bases and J 4 bases, with 15 bases left between them. The CDR3 reads CASSPGWRRYEQYF. The CDR3 DNA is TGTGCCAGCAGTCCAGGGTGGCGGCGGTACGAGCAGTACTTC.

Only a few counts were recorded for this clonotype. The CDR3 region has the DNA TGTGCCAGCAGCCAAGTCCTGGGAGGCAAAAACATTCAGTACTTC. Its translation is CASSQVLGGKNIQYF. The chain recombines TRBV14 with TRBJ2-4; D is perhaps TRBD2 (6 bases). Germline CDR1 is SGHDN and CDR2 is FVKESK. The V and J ends lost 1 base and 3 bases respectively, with 10 bases between them. The CDR3 consists of 15 residues.

The table lists this clonotype with a few counts. The chain uses TRBV5-1 and TRBJ1-5, with D possibly TRBD1 on 6 matching bases. The V gene lost 1 base and the J gene lost 3 bases, with 11 bases spanning the gap. The CDR3 is made up of 15 amino acids. CDR1 is SGHRS and CDR2 is YFSETQ in the germline V gene. CDR3 DNA sequence: TGCGCCAGCAGCTTGACAGGGTCCTTCAATCAGCCCCAGCATTTT. This translates into CASSLTGSFNQPQHF.

The CDR3 loop is CSARRGEYGANVLTF. CDR3 bases: TGCAGTGCTAGACGGGGGGAATATGGGGCCAACGTCCTGACTTTC. This rearrangement joins TRBV20-1 to TRBJ2-6, with 7 bases lining up with TRBD2. The germline CDR1 and CDR2 sequences are DFQATT and SNEGSKA (reference sequence). The CDR3 consists of 15 residues. V gave up 2 bases and J gave up 3 bases; unmatched junction bases: 4.

This clonotype was picked up a small number of times. This sequence joins TRBV12-3 or TRBV12-4 and TRBJ2-3, with 10 bases matching TRBD1. After removal of 5 bases from V and 7 bases from J, the junction contained 9 bases not matched to a gene. The length of the CDR3 is 15 residues. CDR3 sequence: CASSPARDRGHTQYF. The CDR3 region has the DNA TGTGCCAGCAGTCCTGCCCGGGACAGGGGACATACGCAGTATTTT.

The rearrangement joins TRBV27 to TRBJ1-1, with a possible D match to TRBD1 (5 bases). This CDR3 is built from 13 residues. The V end lost 5 bases, the J end lost 4 bases, and 11 bases lay between the germline ends. Germline V lookup: CDR1 MNHEY, CDR2 SMNVEV (reference sequence). Written as DNA, the CDR3 is TGTGCCAGCAGTGGGGCCCGTCGCACTGAAGCTTTCTTT. Translation gives CASSGARRTEAFF.

Only a few counts were recorded for this clonotype. The CDR3 DNA reads TGTGCCACCGGGGCTAGCGGAACCTACGAGCAGTACTTC. It translates to CATGASGTYEQYF. The J gene is TRBJ2-7, the V gene TRBV24-1, with 7 bases matching TRBD2. V trimming: 9 bases; J trimming: 2 bases; junction bases outside the gene matches: 6. Germline CDR1 reads KGHDR; CDR2 reads SFDVKD. The CDR3 runs 13 residues.

This clonotype appeared a few times. The chain carries TRBV5-1 and TRBJ2-1; no clear D gene. V dropped 2 bases and J dropped 2 bases, with 11 bases sitting between them. The CDR3 length is 15 residues. Germline assignment: CDR1 SGHRS and CDR2 YFSETQ. As DNA, the CDR3 is TGCGCCAGCAGCTTCCCCAGGTTTACCTACAATGAGCAGTTCTTC. Encoded protein: CASSFPRFTYNEQFF.

With regard to this clonotype: Relative to the germline gene, one junction end is altered; a read error may explain this. The chain links TRBV5-1 to TRBJ1-4, with D possibly TRBD1 on 6 matching bases. Germline loops: CDR1 SGHRS, CDR2 YFSETQ. CDR3 length equals 15 residues. CDR3 nucleotide sequence: TGCGCCGGCAGCGCCACGACAGGAAAAAATGAAAAACTGTTTTTT. Translation gives CAGSATTGKNEKLFF.

The rearrangement joins TRBV4-2 to TRBJ2-5; the match to TRBD2 covers 10 bases. Germline V gene data show CDR1 as LGHNA and CDR2 as YNFKEQ. J gave up 4 bases and V 4 bases, and 9 bases lay outside the gene matches. CDR3 size: 16 residues. CDR3 region: CASSRASGSGGETQYF. The DNA for the CDR3 is TGTGCCAGCAGCCGGGCTAGCGGGAGTGGGGGAGAGACCCAGTACTTC.

This clonotype appeared a single time. The J gene is TRBJ2-3, the V gene TRBV25-1, with D possibly matching TRBD1 (5 bases). This CDR3 region has 15 residues. The germline CDR1 and CDR2 sequences are MGHDK and SYGVNS. Trimming took off 4 bases at V and 4 bases at J, with 15 bases between the two ends. CDR3 residues: CASSGTTRVPDTQYF. CDR3 nucleotide sequence: TGTGCCAGCAGTGGGACGACCAGGGTCCCAGATACGCAGTATTTT. Filled out from reference TRBV25-1 and TRBJ2-3, the complete variable domain reads EADIYQTPRYLVIGTGKKITLECSQTMGHDKMYWYQQDPGMELHLIHYSYGVNSTEKGDLSSESTVSRIRTEHFPLTLESARPSHTSQYLCASSGTTRVPDTQYFGPGTRLTVL.

In this sample, this clonotype turned up a few times. The V and J genes are TRBV10-3 and TRBJ1-6; 8 bases are a match to TRBD1. The junction had 8 bases not matched to a gene; V was cut back by 6 bases and J by 4 bases. The CDR3 contains 16 residues. In germline, CDR1 is ENHRY, CDR2 SYGVKD. In nucleotides, the CDR3 is TGTGCCATCAGCCAAACAGGGGGTCTATATAATTCACCCCTCCACTTT. Protein sequence: CAISQTGGLYNSPLHF.